Each of the 21 T cell receptor beta chains below was sequenced from the same sample in a study of breast tumors, draining lymph nodes, adjacent tissues. In TCRdb, the multiplex PCR reads were re-called with MiXCR into one record per CDR3 protein. Here the sample spans approximately 280,000 distinct CDR3 sequences, about 30% being singletons. Axillary draining lymph nodes of breast cancer patients supplied the node samples. The specimen sequenced was axillary lymph node tissue. The receptors shown here come from a female donor with breast cancer. Some clones in this sample may be carry-over from other donors' samples.

The table lists this clonotype with many counts. The chain has TRBV11-1 and TRBJ1-2; possible D gene TRBD1, 5 bases. The V end lost 2 bases, the J end lost 8 bases, and 12 bases lay between the germline ends. CDR1 is SGHAT and CDR2 is FQDESV in the germline V gene (reference sequence). The CDR3 length is 13 residues. The CDR3 loop reads CASSLSQGGGYTF. The CDR3 bases are TGTGCCAGCAGCTTAAGCCAGGGCGGCGGCTACACCTTC.

This clonotype was seen many times. The V and J genes are TRBV6-5 and TRBJ1-4; D not certain. This CDR3 spans 14 amino acids. The V and J ends lost 6 bases and 7 bases respectively, with 15 bases between them. CDR1 is MNHEY, CDR2 SVGAGI, per germline. The DNA of the CDR3 is TGTGCCAGCAGAAAGATGGTGACTGGTGAAAAACTGTTTTTT. This codes for CASRKMVTGEKLFF.

Regarding this clonotype: This may arise from a read error, as a much more abundant clone is one base away. The CDR3 reads CSANLAGWAAELFF. The CDR3 nucleotides are TGCAGTGCTAACCTAGCGGGTTGGGCCGCGGAGCTGTTTTTT. This sequence joins TRBV20-1 and TRBJ2-2; 8 bases match TRBD2. Per the germline V gene, CDR1 is DFQATT and CDR2 is SNEGSKA (reference sequence). This CDR3 has 14 amino acids. Trimming took 4 bases from V and 10 from J; bases not matched to a gene: 11.

The chain employs TRBV3-1 and TRBJ1-1; 11 nucleotides agree with TRBD1. V lost 4 bases, J lost 3 bases, and 7 bases stayed unmatched. Germline CDR1 reads LGHDT; CDR2 reads YNNKEL (reference sequence). The length of the CDR3 is 16 residues. The CDR3 bases are TGTGCCAGCAGCCGATGGACAGGGGGCCTCGACACTGAAGCTTTCTTT. This gives the protein CASSRWTGGLDTEAFF.

As regards this clonotype: A much larger clonotype is one base distant, so this may be a read error. The genes are TRBV5-4 and TRBJ1-5; no clear D gene. In germline, CDR1 is SGHNT, CDR2 YYREEE (reference sequence). The CDR3 consists of 17 residues. CDR3 amino acids: CTSSSLSIPGVDQPQHF. As DNA, the CDR3 is TGTACCAGCAGCTCTCTCTCCATCCCCGGGGTGGATCAGCCCCAGCATTTT.

This clonotype was seen repeatedly, ten times or more. This chain links TRBV5-4 with TRBJ2-1, with D possibly TRBD2 on 5 matching bases. The CDR3 loop spans 13 amino acids. The V end was cut by 4 bases, the J end by 6 bases, with 11 bases between. Germline CDR1 and CDR2: SGHNT and YYREEE (reference sequence). The CDR3 region has the DNA TGTGCCAGCAGCCCTCCTAGCTCCAATGAGCAGTTCTTC. Amino acids: CASSPPSSNEQFF.

A word on this clonotype: A read error may be the cause here, since a much bigger clone is one base away. This rearrangement joins TRBV4-1 to TRBJ2-7; tentatively, D is TRBD1 (5 bases). Germline lookup yields CDR1 MGHRA and CDR2 YSYEKL. The V gene lost 3 bases and the J gene lost 4 bases, with 13 bases spanning the gap. The CDR3 has 14 residues. The CDR3 loop reads CASSQAGSAYEQYF. The DNA for the CDR3 is TGCGCCAGCAGCCAGGCAGGGTCCGCGTACGAGCAGTACTTC.

The V call is TRBV29-1, the J call TRBJ2-1, with D tentatively TRBD2 (6 bases). Germline CDR1 SQVTM, CDR2 ANQGSEA. The CDR3 contains 13 residues. The V end was cut by 6 bases, the J end by 7 bases, with 16 bases between. The CDR3 here is CSVEGGGVNEQFF. DNA of the CDR3: TGCAGCGTAGAGGGAGGCGGTGTTAATGAGCAGTTCTTC.

The gene calls are TRBV4-1 and TRBJ2-4, with 8 bases fitting TRBD2. The CDR3 is 14 amino acids. Germline V CDR1 and CDR2: MGHRA, YSYEKL. J was trimmed by 8 bases and V by 0 bases; bases with no gene match: 3. DNA of the CDR3: TGCGCCAGCAGCCAAGAGAGCGGGAGCTACATTCAGTACTTC. It is translated as CASSQESGSYIQYF.

This clonotype came up many times. CDR3 loop: CASSFAGWNEQFF. The CDR3 DNA reads as TGTGCCAGCAGCTTTGCAGGGTGGAATGAGCAGTTCTTC. The V call is TRBV7-2, the J call TRBJ2-1, with D tentatively TRBD1 (5 bases). The CDR3 consists of 13 residues. The germline CDR1 and CDR2 sequences are SGHTA and FQGNSA. Between the trimmed V and J ends, which lost 3 bases and 7 bases, there was a span of 10 bases.

The gene calls are TRBV6-6 and TRBJ1-5; 7 nucleotides align to TRBD1. V trimming: 2 bases; J trimming: 0 bases; junction bases outside the gene matches: 10. The CDR3 covers 18 residues. Germline-derived CDR1 and CDR2 are MNHNY and SVGAGI (reference sequence). The CDR3 bases are TGTGCCAGCAGTTACCGTATCGGGTCAGGGGGTAGCAATCAGCCCCAGCATTTT. It yields the protein CASSYRIGSGGSNQPQHF.

This clonotype was counted at least ten times. The V gene is TRBV29-1, the J gene TRBJ2-1, with TRBD2 identical over 7 bases. This CDR3 region has 15 residues. Trimming cost V 4 bases and J 1 base; bases outside gene matches: 7. The germline CDR1 and CDR2 sequences are SQVTM and ANQGSEA. The CDR3 spells CSVVGGSISYNEQFF. The CDR3 DNA sequence: TGCAGCGTTGTAGGCGGGAGTATATCCTACAATGAGCAGTTCTTC.

Worth noting for this clonotype: The CDR3 does not close with the conserved phenylalanine or tryptophan, likely indicating a read error. The rearrangement joins TRBV30 to TRBJ1-2, with a tentative D call TRBD1 (5 bases). Trimming shortened V by 0 bases and J by 4 bases, and 9 bases separated the two germline ends. Germline CDR1 and CDR2: GTSNPN and SVGIG (reference sequence). The CDR3 sequence is 13 residues long. CDR3 loop: CAWSVRGIYGYTL. The CDR3 coding sequence is TGTGCCTGGAGTGTACGGGGGATCTATGGCTACACCCTC.

This chain joins TRBV9 and TRBJ1-6; TRBD1 might be the D (5 bases). Germline CDR1 and CDR2: SGDLS and YYNGEE. This CDR3 comprises 15 residues. The ends were cut back, 4 bases at V and 7 bases at J, with 15 bases in the middle. CDR3 in DNA: TGTGCCAGCAGCCCCGCCGGGACCGAGAATTCACCCCTCCACTTT. Encoded protein: CASSPAGTENSPLHF. The variable domain in full, with the rest retrieved from reference TRBV9 and TRBJ1-6, is DSGVTQTPKHLITATGQRVTLRCSPRSGDLSVYWYQQSLDQGLQFLIQYYNGEERAKGNILERFSAQQFPDLHSELNLSSLELGDSALYFCASSPAGTENSPLHFGNGTRLTVT.

Worth noting for this clonotype: This CDR3 fails to terminate in the conserved phenylalanine or tryptophan, so it likely reflects a read error. V gene TRBV25-1 combines with J gene TRBJ2-3; no firm D call. Looked up from germline, CDR1 is MGHDK and CDR2 is SYGVNS. Trimming removed 4 bases from V and 5 bases from J, with 19 bases in between. The CDR3 is 16 amino acids. Here the CDR3 reads CASSGTVTPSGDTQYS. In DNA form, the CDR3 reads TGTGCCAGCAGTGGGACCGTGACCCCGTCAGGAGATACGCAGTATTCT.

This clonotype was found many times. The V and J genes are TRBV10-1 and TRBJ2-5; D is uncertain. Germline CDR1 reads WNHNN; CDR2 reads SYGVQD (reference sequence). Trimming took off 2 bases at V and 5 bases at J, with 9 bases between the two ends. This CDR3 is 13 amino acids long. The CDR3 region has the DNA TGCGCCAGCAGTGAGGACCTCGCGGAGACCCAGTACTTC. Encoded protein: CASSEDLAETQYF.

This clonotype was detected ten times or more. The J gene is TRBJ2-6, the V gene TRBV12-3 or TRBV12-4; TRBD2 aligns across 11 bases. Trimming took 7 bases from V and 6 from J; bases not matched to a gene: 14. CDR3 length equals 18 residues. The chain's CDR3 is CASTLGLAVPLKANVLTF. CDR3 bases: TGTGCCAGCACCCTGGGACTAGCGGTACCTCTAAAGGCCAACGTCCTGACTTTC.

J is TRBJ1-5 and V is TRBV25-1; a weak D match, TRBD1 (6 bases). The ends were cut back, 4 bases at V and 2 bases at J, with 12 bases in the middle. Germline V gene sequence: CDR1 MGHDK, CDR2 SYGVNS. This CDR3 spans 15 amino acids. The CDR3 bases are TGTGCCAGCAGTGCTAACTCAGGGGGCAATCAGCCCCAGCATTTT. It yields the protein CASSANSGGNQPQHF.

This clonotype was seen at least ten times. This chain links TRBV10-2 with TRBJ2-7; D possibly corresponds to TRBD1 (6 bases). There are 15 residues in the CDR3. V shed 6 bases and J shed 2 bases, with 17 bases lying between them. The V gene's germline CDR1 is WSHSY and CDR2 SAAADI. Here the CDR3 reads CASRDTGTNTYEQYF. Written as DNA, the CDR3 is TGCGCCAGCAGGGATACCGGGACAAACACCTACGAGCAGTACTTC.

The V and J genes are TRBV6-7 and TRBJ1-5; D is unresolved. TRBV6-7 is sorted into the ORF group, with uncertain function. The CDR3 is 16 residues long. V gave up 5 bases and J gave up 4 bases, with 18 bases separating them. The CDR3 DNA follows: TGTGCCAGCAGTCAGTGGGCCGGCAGGTTGAATCAGCCCCAGCATTTT. Encoded protein: CASSQWAGRLNQPQHF.

Points on this clonotype: A much larger clone lies a single base off, so this may be a read error. The CDR3 nucleotides are TGTGCCAGCAGCTTCTATTATTCGACCGACTCTGGAAACCCCATATATTTT. The encoded protein is CASSFYYSTDSGNPIYF. The chain links TRBV11-2 to TRBJ1-3; D unclear. This CDR3 contains 17 residues. Germline lookup yields CDR1 SGHAT and CDR2 FQNNGV.